Following are 28 T cell receptor beta chains from one sample sequenced in a study of blood T cells in healthy people across ages (dated by TCRdb to the mid-2010s). Libraries were built with 5' RACE. The reads were generated on an Illumina HiSeq 2500. A second 7 to 11 cycle PCR used a sample-barcoded 5' primer and a J-beta primer mix. Through fastp at Q25 and MiXCR, TCRdb rebuilt clones from the public reads, retaining in-frame beta chains. Each entry merges the rows of one CDR3 protein and shows their most common DNA and genes. This sample holds about 900,000 distinct CDR3 sequences; about 48% were observed only once. The top ten hold about an eighth of the sample. The sequencing input was blood. The receptors come from a young man in good health.

V is TRBV2 and J is TRBJ2-1; 8 bases agree with TRBD1. The CDR3 runs to 16 residues. The trim removed 9 bases at V and 2 bases at J, leaving 12 bases unmatched. CDR1 and CDR2 (germline): SNHLY, FYNNEI. The CDR3 is CASGGPQGATYNEQFF. The CDR3 region has the DNA TGTGCCAGTGGGGGGCCTCAGGGGGCAACCTACAATGAGCAGTTCTTC.

As to this clonotype: Sequence at one end of the junction differs from germline and may be a read error. CDR3 sequence (DNA): TGCGCCAGCAGCCCGGACAGCTTTGCAACTAATAAAAAACTGTTTTTT. Translating it yields CASSPDSFATNKKLFF. V gene TRBV4-1 combines with J gene TRBJ1-4, with D tentatively TRBD1 (6 bases). The germline V gene encodes CDR1 MGHRA and CDR2 YSYEKL. This CDR3 comprises 16 residues.

This clonotype was observed a handful of times. CDR3 bases: TGTGCCAGCAGCTTAAGGGCTTTGGACAGAACAGAGCAGTTCTTC. This encodes CASSLRALDRTEQFF. This chain joins TRBV7-2 and TRBJ2-1, with D tentatively TRBD1 (6 bases). Germline loops: CDR1 SGHTA, CDR2 FQGNSA. V was trimmed by 2 bases and J by 10 bases, leaving 18 bases between them. The CDR3 runs to 15 residues.

This chain connects TRBV12-3 or TRBV12-4 to TRBJ2-1; D not resolved. The V and J ends lost 11 bases and 8 bases respectively, with 19 bases between them. CDR3 length: 13 residues. CDR3 sequence: CAGTTSIMDEQFF. The CDR3 coding sequence is TGTGCCGGCACCACCTCAATTATGGATGAGCAGTTCTTC.

This sequence joins TRBV7-9 and TRBJ2-6; D gene ambiguous. Germline CDR1 reads SEHNR; CDR2 reads FQNEAQ (reference sequence). The CDR3 length is 16 residues. V was shortened by 5 bases and J by 0 bases, with 11 bases between the two germline ends. This CDR3 reads CASSPGLYSGANVLTF. The CDR3 DNA follows: TGTGCCAGCAGCCCTGGGTTGTACTCTGGGGCCAACGTCCTGACTTTC. Supplemented by reference TRBV7-9 and TRBJ2-6, the full variable domain reads DTGVSQNPRHKITKRGQNVTFRCDPISEHNRLYWYRQTLGQGPEFLTYFQNEAQLEKSRLLSDRFSAERPKGSFSTLEIQRTEQGDSAMYLCASSPGLYSGANVLTFGAGSRLTVL.

The chain links TRBV20-1 to TRBJ1-1; unclear D gene. Germline V gene sequence: CDR1 DFQATT, CDR2 SNEGSKA (reference sequence). The CDR3 consists of 14 residues. V was trimmed by 4 bases and J by 0 bases, leaving 12 bases between them. CDR3 protein: CSAKLGPMNTEAFF. The CDR3 bases are TGCAGTGCTAAACTAGGACCGATGAACACTGAAGCTTTCTTT.

This clonotype was seen only a few times. J is TRBJ2-3 and V is TRBV29-1; D is uncertain. Germline V gene lookup returns CDR1 SQVTM and CDR2 ANQGSEA. CDR3 size: 15 residues. With 3 bases removed from V and 1 base from J, the gap between germline ends came to 14 bases. In nucleotides, the CDR3 is TGCAGCGTTGATCCCGGTTGGGTCGGCACAGATACGCAGTATTTT. Amino acid sequence: CSVDPGWVGTDTQYF.

This clonotype has ten or more counts. This chain joins TRBV27 and TRBJ2-7; D possibly matches TRBD1 or TRBD2 (7 bases each). The CDR3 is made up of 13 amino acids. Deletions cut 6 bases from V and 5 bases from J, with 14 bases between. The germline CDR1 and CDR2 sequences are MNHEY and SMNVEV (reference sequence). The CDR3 loop reads CASRTGAGDEQYF. The CDR3 region has the DNA TGTGCCAGCAGAACAGGGGCGGGGGACGAGCAGTACTTC.

The J gene is TRBJ2-1, the V gene TRBV3-1; D is perhaps TRBD2 (5 bases). V lost 0 bases to trimming and J lost 15 bases, with 15 bases between them. The germline V gene has CDR1 LGHDT and CDR2 YNNKEL (reference sequence). The CDR3 has 13 amino acids. The CDR3 nucleotides read TGTGCCAGCAGCCAAGAAAGATTACTCGGGGTGTTCTTC. Amino acid sequence: CASSQERLLGVFF.

V is TRBV6-5 and J is TRBJ2-1; possible D gene TRBD1, 6 bases. The CDR3 length is 15 residues. Trimming removed 5 bases at V and 5 bases at J, with 16 bases between. Germline CDR1 and CDR2: MNHEY and SVGAGI. The CDR3 protein is CASSRTPGHHNEQFF. CDR3 DNA sequence: TGTGCCAGCAGTCGAACCCCGGGACACCACAATGAGCAGTTCTTC.

This clonotype was counted between two and nine times. The CDR3, as DNA: TGTGCCAGCAGCAACCCTACGGGGGCCAATACGCAGTATTTT. Protein product: CASSNPTGANTQYF. The V and J genes are TRBV7-9 and TRBJ2-3, with D tentatively TRBD1 or TRBD2 (6 bases each). This CDR3 has 14 residues. Germline CDR1 and CDR2: SEHNR and FQNEAQ (reference sequence). V lost 5 bases, J lost 7 bases, and 16 bases lay in between.

The chain employs TRBV7-2 and TRBJ2-4; 9 nucleotides line up with TRBD1. This CDR3 has 16 residues. CDR1 and CDR2 (germline): SGHTA, FQGNSA. With V trimmed by 4 bases and J by 7 bases, 11 bases remained unmatched. The CDR3 sequence: CASSSTPGTGNNIQYF. As DNA, the CDR3 is TGTGCCAGCAGCTCCACACCCGGGACAGGGAACAACATTCAGTACTTC.

In its sample, this clonotype was seen many times. The V gene is TRBV28, the J gene TRBJ2-3, with 9 bases aligning to TRBD1. This CDR3 spans 14 amino acids. Germline V lookup: CDR1 MDHEN, CDR2 SYDVKM. Trimming removed 10 bases from V and 4 bases from J; junction bases left unmatched: 9. The CDR3 nucleotides are TGTGCCACTAAAACACAGGGGGCCGCAGATACGCAGTATTTT. It specifies CATKTQGAADTQYF.

This clonotype was seen only a few times. One junction end disagrees with the germline gene, perhaps due to a read error. The chain couples TRBV5-1 to TRBJ2-4; D tentatively reads TRBD1 or TRBD2 (5 bases each). CDR3 length equals 12 residues. The V gene's germline CDR1 is SGHRS and CDR2 YFSETQ. The CDR3 DNA is TGTGCCAGCAGCTTAGAGGGGAACATTCAGTACTTC. Translating gives CASSLEGNIQYF.

This chain uses TRBV13 with TRBJ2-3; 10 positions agree with TRBD2. The CDR3 spans 18 residues. Germline V gene sequence: CDR1 PRHDT, CDR2 FYEKMQ (reference sequence). Trimming took 5 bases from V and 4 from J; bases not matched to a gene: 15. CDR3 region: CASSPFLSLAGEADTQYF. CDR3 sequence (DNA): TGTGCCAGCAGCCCTTTTTTGTCCCTAGCGGGGGAGGCAGATACGCAGTATTTT.

V is TRBV7-9 and J is TRBJ1-2; D is possibly TRBD1 (5 bases). Trimming stripped 1 base from V and 3 bases from J, with 9 bases between. CDR1 is SEHNR, CDR2 FQNEAQ, per germline (reference sequence). CDR3 length equals 14 residues. CDR3 sequence reads: CASSLDGTYYGYTF. The CDR3 DNA is TGTGCCAGCAGCTTAGACGGGACGTACTATGGCTACACCTTC. Combining the CDR3 with reference TRBV7-9 and TRBJ1-2 gives the whole variable domain DTGVSQNPRHKITKRGQNVTFRCDPISEHNRLYWYRQTLGQGPEFLTYFQNEAQLEKSRLLSDRFSAERPKGSFSTLEIQRTEQGDSAMYLCASSLDGTYYGYTFGSGTRLTVV.

As regards this clonotype: A clone one base away is much larger, so this may be a read error. This chain joins TRBV12-3 or TRBV12-4 and TRBJ1-1; D gene uncertain. The CDR3 runs to 12 residues. The CDR3 sequence is CTSSFMWSEAFF. In DNA form, the CDR3 reads TGTACCAGCAGTTTCATGTGGAGTGAAGCTTTCTTT.

This clonotype was seen a single time. The chain employs TRBV12-3 or TRBV12-4 and TRBJ2-3; D gene uncertain. CDR3 length equals 12 residues. V lost 6 bases, J lost 5 bases, and 9 bases lay in between. The CDR3 region has the DNA TGTGCCAGCAGATTTGTTGTAGATACGCAGTATTTT. Protein product: CASRFVVDTQYF.

CDR3 nucleotide sequence: TGTGCCAGCAAGCCGACACAAGTTGGCACTGAAGCTTTCTTT. It specifies CASKPTQVGTEAFF. The chain uses TRBV12-3 or TRBV12-4 and TRBJ1-1, with unresolved D. The CDR3 consists of 14 residues. Trimming removed 7 bases at V and 4 bases at J, with 16 bases between.

The chain employs TRBV7-9 and TRBJ1-1; D perhaps matches TRBD1 (5 bases). Germline V CDR1 and CDR2: SEHNR, FQNEAQ (reference sequence). The CDR3 consists of 16 residues. V lost 5 bases, J lost 0 bases, and 16 bases lay in between. The CDR3 loop reads CASSPTALIVNTEAFF. The DNA for the CDR3 is TGTGCCAGCAGCCCGACAGCGTTAATAGTGAACACTGAAGCTTTCTTT.

The chain joins TRBV11-2 to TRBJ2-7; TRBD1 matches 8 bases. J was trimmed by 7 bases and V by 0 bases; bases with no gene match: 14. Per germline, CDR1 SGHAT and CDR2 FQNNGV. The CDR3 has 17 amino acids. DNA for the CDR3: TGTGCCAGCAGCTTAGATCGGGGCAGGGGGCGTAGAAATGAGCAGTACTTC. Translation gives CASSLDRGRGRRNEQYF.

The chain is built from TRBV20-1 and TRBJ2-2; D possibly corresponds to TRBD1 (6 bases). With 6 bases removed from V and 2 bases from J, the gap between germline ends came to 19 bases. The CDR3 length is 16 residues. CDR1 and CDR2 (germline): DFQATT, SNEGSKA (reference sequence). The CDR3 region is CSARPPGTSNTGELFF. CDR3 coding DNA: TGCAGTGCAAGACCTCCCGGGACATCTAACACCGGGGAGCTGTTTTTT.

There are a few counts of this clonotype. The CDR3 DNA sequence: TGTGCCAGCAGCTTAGCGAATCAAGGGGGTTACGAGCAGTACTTC. This translates into CASSLANQGGYEQYF. The chain uses TRBV7-2 and TRBJ2-7; D is perhaps TRBD1 (6 bases). The germline V and J ends were trimmed by 0 bases and 4 bases, with 13 bases remaining between them. The CDR3 contains 15 residues. Germline V lookup: CDR1 SGHTA, CDR2 FQGNSA. Based on the CDR3 plus reference TRBV7-2 and TRBJ2-7, the full variable domain is GAGVSQSPSNKVTEKGKDVELRCDPISGHTALYWYRQSLGQGLEFLIYFQGNSAPDKSGLPSDRFSAERTGGSVSTLTIQRTQQEDSAVYLCASSLANQGGYEQYFGPGTRLTVT.

In this sample, this clonotype turned up a few times. V gene TRBV7-4 combines with J gene TRBJ2-1, with D maybe TRBD2 (6 bases). Trimming cost V 3 bases and J 5 bases, with 14 bases left between them. Germline V gene data show CDR1 as SGHVT and CDR2 as SQSDAQ. The CDR3 is 15 residues long. Here the CDR3 DNA reads TGTGCCAGCAGCTTTCCCGGGACTTCCGACAATGAGCAGTTCTTC. Encoded protein: CASSFPGTSDNEQFF.

This clonotype has more than one count but fewer than ten. V and J are TRBV6-2 or TRBV6-3 and TRBJ2-5, with no clear D. V was shortened by 1 base and J by 1 base, with 7 bases between the two germline ends. There are 14 residues in the CDR3. CDR1 is MNHEY, CDR2 SVGEGT, per germline. The chain's CDR3 is CASSYWAAQETQYF. The DNA of the CDR3 is TGTGCCAGCAGTTACTGGGCAGCCCAAGAGACCCAGTACTTC.

This rearrangement joins TRBV29-1 to TRBJ2-5, with TRBD2 identical over 7 bases. This CDR3 region has 13 residues. V was clipped by 2 bases and J by 11 bases; unmatched bases: 11. The V gene's germline CDR1 is SQVTM and CDR2 ANQGSEA. CDR3 loop: CSVESNWEGEQYF. Written as DNA, the CDR3 is TGCAGCGTTGAATCCAATTGGGAGGGAGAGCAGTACTTC.

The chain carries TRBV25-1 and TRBJ1-2; D unclear. CDR1 MGHDK and CDR2 SYGVNS come from the germline V gene. CDR3 length equals 14 residues. Trimming pared 0 bases from V and 8 bases from J, leaving 13 bases between. This CDR3 reads CASSEYETERGYTF. The CDR3, as DNA: TGTGCCAGCAGTGAATACGAGACTGAACGCGGCTACACCTTC.

This clonotype has a count of ten or more. The chain carries TRBV5-8 and TRBJ2-3; TRBD2 might be the D (6 bases). This CDR3 contains 14 residues. Germline values: CDR1 SGHTS, CDR2 YDEGEE. With 2 bases removed from V and 1 base from J, the gap between germline ends came to 8 bases. The CDR3 spells CASSFGGRTDTQYF. The DNA for the CDR3 is TGTGCCAGCAGCTTCGGGGGACGCACAGATACGCAGTATTTT. The full variable domain, completed using reference TRBV5-8 and TRBJ2-3, is EAGVTQSPTHLIKTRGQQATLRCSPISGHTSVYWYQQALGLGLQFLLWYDEGEERNRGNFPPRFSGRQFPNYSSELNVNALELEDSALYLCASSFGGRTDTQYFGPGTRLTVL.